The rows below give T cell receptor beta chains drawn from one sample of a study of shared clonotypes between healthy human individuals. Data came from immunoSEQ multiplex PCR; TCRdb stores just in-frame clones and leaves some out. This table holds 150,000 to 200,000 clones, 90% to 95% found once. The specimen sequenced was naive CD4+ T cells sorted from blood. All receptors derive from a woman aged 25 to 45 in good health. The CDR3 runs from the conserved cysteine through the conserved F or W. A D gene is named only where the DNA matches it firmly. Clone size appears in some rows only: once, few, many, or a class for an expanded clone.

TRBV5-4	TRBJ2-7	-	TRBD1	TGTGCCAGCAGCGGGGGGCCGGACAGGGGCGACGAGCAGTACTTC	CASSGGPDRGDEQYF
TRBV27	TRBJ2-7	-	-	TGTGCCAGCCTCCCCGGGGACGGTATGAGATACGAGCAGTACTTC	CASLPGDGMRYEQYF
TRBV12-5	TRBJ1-2	-	-	TGTGCTAGTGCTGCAGGGAGCTGGGGCTACACCTTC	CASAAGSWGYTF
TRBV7-2	TRBJ2-5	once	-	TGTGCCACCACAACGGCGACACCCGAGGGGACCCAGTACTTC	CATTTATPEGTQYF
TRBV19	TRBJ2-1	-	TRBD2	TGTGCCAGTAGTGTCGGACTAGCCGCCAATGAGCAGTTCTTC	CASSVGLAANEQFF
TRBV7-9	TRBJ1-3	-	-	TGTGCCAGCAGCTTAACGACCGCGGCTGGAAACACCATATATTTT	CASSLTTAAGNTIYF
TRBV7-8	TRBJ1-3	-	-	TGTGCCACAGGGTCGGTGGGTGGAAACACCATATATTTT	CATGSVGGNTIYF
TRBV5-6	TRBJ2-5	-	-	TGTGCCAGCAGCTTACTTGGACGGGGTGGGGAGACCCAGTACTTC	CASSLLGRGGETQYF
TRBV5-4	TRBJ2-5	-	TRBD1	TGTGCCAGCAGCTCAACAGGGGGCTGGAGACCAGAGACCCAGTACTTC	CASSSTGGWRPETQYF
TRBV2	TRBJ1-3	-	-	TGTGCCAGCAGTACTTACAGGGCCTCTGGAAACACCATATATTTT	CASSTYRASGNTIYF
TRBV2	TRBJ2-2	-	TRBD2	TGTGCCAGCACCGGGGGGGGCACCGGGGAGCTGTTTTTT	CASTGGGTGELFF
TRBV20-1	TRBJ2-7	-	-	TGCAGTGTGGTGGGAGCCTACGAGCAGTACTTC	CSVVGAYEQYF
TRBV28	TRBJ1-5	-	-	TGTGCCAGCAGTTTTATCGTGCGGAATCAGCCCCAGCATTTT	CASSFIVRNQPQHF
TRBV5-5	TRBJ1-2	-	-	TGTGCCAGCAGCCCAAGGGTGGGGGCCTCACACACCTTC	CASSPRVGASHTF